This TCR beta chain was sequenced for a study of T-cell memory formation after mild COVID-19. General observations from the study: Pre-infection memory carried some responding clones, suggesting that cross-reactive memory joined. The main location of contracting CD4+ clones was CM and EM, and that of contracting CD8+ clones was EMRA.

After 5'RACE with constant-segment primers, TCR alpha and TCR beta cDNA libraries carrying sample barcodes and UMIs were obtained. TCRdb ran MiXCR on the 5' RACE reads and lists one entry per CDR3 protein. The data show just under 550,000 distinct CDR3 sequences, with roughly 22% seen just once and 12% held by the top ten. The V end lost 4 bases, the J end lost 6 bases, and 15 bases lay between the germline ends. This CDR3 contains 14 residues. Germline-derived CDR1 and CDR2 are MNHNS and SASEGT. Notes on this clonotype: Its antigen is as yet unknown.

Input material: PBMCs or a T cell subset sorted from them (not recorded which). This chain uses TRBV6-1 with TRBJ1-1; tentatively, D is TRBD1 (5 bases). This sequence originates from an adult woman who had mild COVID-19 (a few samples of this study predate the infection). Cell type and time point are not known. The CDR3 DNA reads TGTGCCAGCAGTGTAGACCCAGGGATCCCTGAAGCTTTCTTT. This gives the protein CASSVDPGIPEAFF.